The 4 T cell receptor beta chains listed next were all sequenced from one sample in a study of blood T cell repertoires in COVID-19. The data were produced by immunoSEQ multiplex PCR, yet TCRdb's version contains in-frame clones alone and is incomplete. The sample includes fewer than 350,000 clones, approximately 92% of them seen just once. Specimen: peripheral blood. All receptors derive from a woman aged 30 to 39 with COVID-19, enrolled during active disease.

The V gene is TRBV9, the J gene TRBJ2-7, with 13 bases identical to TRBD2. Germline CDR1 SGDLS, CDR2 YYNGEE. The CDR3 is made up of 14 amino acids. V was clipped by 4 bases and J by 5 bases; unmatched bases: 3. CDR3: CASSPGLAGNEQYF. The CDR3 DNA reads TGTGCCAGCAGCCCGGGACTAGCGGGAAACGAGCAGTACTTC.

The genes are TRBV9 and TRBJ1-1; D unresolved. The CDR3 consists of 12 residues. V lost 4 bases, J lost 2 bases, and 6 bases lay in between. Germline assignment: CDR1 SGDLS and CDR2 YYNGEE. The CDR3 bases are TGTGCCAGCAGCCCTGTCAACACTGAAGCTTTCTTT. As protein: CASSPVNTEAFF.

Only a few counts were recorded for this clone. V and J are TRBV19 and TRBJ1-6, with D possibly TRBD1 on 5 matching bases. Germline V gives CDR1 LNHDA, CDR2 SQIVND (reference sequence). CDR3 size: 13 residues. The V end lost 7 bases, the J end lost 6 bases, and 10 bases lay between the germline ends. CDR3 nucleotides: TGTGCCAGTAACCGACAGATTAATTCACCCCTCCACTTT. Encoded protein: CASNRQINSPLHF.

CDR3 protein: CASSYSGPNSYEQYF. The CDR3 coding sequence is TGTGCCAGCAGTTATTCGGGTCCCAACTCCTACGAGCAGTACTTC. This rearrangement joins TRBV6-2 or TRBV6-3 to TRBJ2-7; D is undetermined. The germline V gene has CDR1 MNHEY and CDR2 SVGEGT. The V and J ends lost 3 bases and 0 bases respectively, with 12 bases between them. This CDR3 comprises 15 residues.